This T cell receptor beta chain appears in the sequencing data of a study of shared clonotypes between healthy human individuals. CDR3 length equals 14 residues. The germline V gene has CDR1 WNHNN and CDR2 SYGVQD (reference sequence). V was pared by 4 bases and J by 5 bases, with 14 bases between. Across several immunoSEQ plates, the genomic DNA of each subset was split evenly. Profiling relied on immunoSEQ multiplex PCR, and the TCRdb table lists in-frame clones only, not all of them. There are a few million clones in the sample; roughly 92% occur only once, and roughly 0.15% lies in the top ten. The sequence came from a man between 18 and 29 years old in good health. The V and J genes are TRBV10-1 and TRBJ1-1; no definite D call. The sequenced material came from naive CD4+ T cells sorted from blood. Subset here: CD45RA+ positively selected. In DNA, the CDR3 is TGCGCCAGCAGTGGTTCATCCCTCGGGACTGAAGCTTTCTTT. It specifies CASSGSSLGTEAFF.